The TCR beta chain under discussion was sequenced for a study of blood T cell repertoires in COVID-19. Sequencing used immunoSEQ multiplex PCR; TCRdb keeps in-frame clones, though not all of them. The table lists about 180,000 clones, around 85% of them singletons, with 6.2% in the top ten. Among Cohort 3 donors, those recovered had two negative PCRs, clearance, or symptom resolution. This clone has more than one count but fewer than ten. This CDR3 is 18 amino acids long. Trimming pared 4 bases from V and 0 bases from J, leaving 22 bases between. Germline-derived CDR1 and CDR2 are SGHNT and YYREEE (reference sequence).

J is TRBJ1-2 and V is TRBV5-4; D not resolved. The sample was PBMCs or T cells enriched from blood (not recorded which). The TCR comes from a man aged 35 to 55 who had recovered from COVID-19. CDR3 bases: TGTGCCAGCAGCGTCTCGCTGGGCTTCAAGAAAACTAACTATGGCTACACCTTC. It codes for CASSVSLGFKKTNYGYTF.